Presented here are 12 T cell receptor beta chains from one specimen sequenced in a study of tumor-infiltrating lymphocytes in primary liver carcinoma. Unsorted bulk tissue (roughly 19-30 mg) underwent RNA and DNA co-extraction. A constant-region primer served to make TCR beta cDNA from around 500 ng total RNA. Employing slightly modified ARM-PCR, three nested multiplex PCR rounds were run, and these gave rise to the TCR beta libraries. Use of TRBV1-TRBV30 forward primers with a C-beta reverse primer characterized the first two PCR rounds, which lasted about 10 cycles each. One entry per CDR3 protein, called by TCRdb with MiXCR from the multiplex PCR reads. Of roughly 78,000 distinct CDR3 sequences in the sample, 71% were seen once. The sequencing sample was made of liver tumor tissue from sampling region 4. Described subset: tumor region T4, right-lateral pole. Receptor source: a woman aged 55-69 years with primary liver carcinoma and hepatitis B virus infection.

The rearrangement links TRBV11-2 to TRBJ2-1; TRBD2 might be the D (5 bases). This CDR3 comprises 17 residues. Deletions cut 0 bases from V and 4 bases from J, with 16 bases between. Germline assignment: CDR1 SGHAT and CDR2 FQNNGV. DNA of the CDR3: TGTGCCAGCAGCTTAGATGAGATGGGAGCGGTATACAATGAGCAGTTCTTC. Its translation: CASSLDEMGAVYNEQFF.

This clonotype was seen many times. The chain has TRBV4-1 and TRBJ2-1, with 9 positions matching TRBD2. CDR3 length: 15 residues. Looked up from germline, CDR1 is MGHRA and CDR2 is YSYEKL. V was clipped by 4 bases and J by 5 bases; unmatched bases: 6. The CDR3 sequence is CASSPGTSYDNEQFF. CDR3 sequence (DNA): TGCGCCAGCAGCCCCGGGACTAGCTATGACAATGAGCAGTTCTTC.

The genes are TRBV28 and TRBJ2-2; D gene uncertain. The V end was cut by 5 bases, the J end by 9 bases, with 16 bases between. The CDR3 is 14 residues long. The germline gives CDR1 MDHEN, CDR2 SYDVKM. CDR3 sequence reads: CASSPVSLSWELFF. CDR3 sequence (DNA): TGTGCCAGCAGTCCGGTCTCGTTGTCCTGGGAGCTGTTTTTT.

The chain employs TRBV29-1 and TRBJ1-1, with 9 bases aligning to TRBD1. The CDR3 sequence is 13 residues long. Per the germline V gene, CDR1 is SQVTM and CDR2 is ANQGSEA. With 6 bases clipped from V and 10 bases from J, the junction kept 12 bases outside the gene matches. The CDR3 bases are TGCAGCGTGCTGACAGGGGGTGACATTGTAGCTTTCTTT. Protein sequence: CSVLTGGDIVAFF. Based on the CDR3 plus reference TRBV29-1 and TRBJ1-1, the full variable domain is SAVISQKPSRDICQRGTSLTIQCQVDSQVTMMFWYRQQPGQSLTLIATANQGSEATYESGFVIDKFPISRPNLTFSTLTVSNMSPEDSSIYLCSVLTGGDIVAFFGQGTRLTVV.

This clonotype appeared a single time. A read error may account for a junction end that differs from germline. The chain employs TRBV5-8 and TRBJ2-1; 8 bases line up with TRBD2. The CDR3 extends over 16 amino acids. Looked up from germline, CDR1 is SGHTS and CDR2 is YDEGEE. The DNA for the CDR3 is TGTGCCAACAGCTTCTTAGCGGGAAGCTCCTACAATGAGCAGTTCTTC. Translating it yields CANSFLAGSSYNEQFF.

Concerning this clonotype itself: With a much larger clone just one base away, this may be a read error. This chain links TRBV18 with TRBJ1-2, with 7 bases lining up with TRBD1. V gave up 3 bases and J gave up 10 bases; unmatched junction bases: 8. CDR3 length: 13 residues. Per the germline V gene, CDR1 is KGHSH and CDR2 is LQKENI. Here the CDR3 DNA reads TGTGCCAGCTCACCTTCCCGGACAGGATACTACACCTTC. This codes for CASSPSRTGYYTF.

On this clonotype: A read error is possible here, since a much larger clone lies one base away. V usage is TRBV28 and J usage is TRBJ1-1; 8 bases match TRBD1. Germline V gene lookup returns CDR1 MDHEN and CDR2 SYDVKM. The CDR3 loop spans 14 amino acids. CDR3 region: CTSSPGTGKTEAFF. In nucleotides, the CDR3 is TGTACCAGCAGTCCAGGGACAGGCAAAACTGAAGCTTTCTTT.

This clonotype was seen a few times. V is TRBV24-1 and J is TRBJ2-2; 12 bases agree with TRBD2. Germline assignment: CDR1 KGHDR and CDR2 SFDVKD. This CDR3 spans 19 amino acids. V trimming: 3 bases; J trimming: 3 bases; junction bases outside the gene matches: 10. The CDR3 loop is CATSDPLTSGSRYTGELFF. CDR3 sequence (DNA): TGTGCCACCAGTGATCCCCTGACTAGCGGGAGTAGGTACACCGGGGAGCTGTTTTTT.

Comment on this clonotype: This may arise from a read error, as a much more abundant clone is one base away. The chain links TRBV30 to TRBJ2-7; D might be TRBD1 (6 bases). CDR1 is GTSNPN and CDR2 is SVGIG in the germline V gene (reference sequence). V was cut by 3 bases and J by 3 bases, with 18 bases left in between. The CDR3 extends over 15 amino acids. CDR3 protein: CAWSPPWHRDYEQYF. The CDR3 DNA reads TGTGCCTGGAGCCCCCCATGGCACAGGGACTACGAGCAGTACTTC. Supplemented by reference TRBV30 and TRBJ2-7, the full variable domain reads SQTIHQWPATLVQPVGSPLSLECTVEGTSNPNLYWYRQAAGRGLQLLFYSVGIGQISSEVPQNLSASRPQDRQFILSSKKLLLSDSGFYLCAWSPPWHRDYEQYFGPGTRLTVT.

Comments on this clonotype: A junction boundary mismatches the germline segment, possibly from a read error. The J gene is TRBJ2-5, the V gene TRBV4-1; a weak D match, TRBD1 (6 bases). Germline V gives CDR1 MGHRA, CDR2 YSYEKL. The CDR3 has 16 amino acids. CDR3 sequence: CACSQDAGQSQETQYF. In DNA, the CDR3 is TGCGCCTGCAGCCAAGATGCCGGACAGAGCCAAGAGACCCAGTACTTC.

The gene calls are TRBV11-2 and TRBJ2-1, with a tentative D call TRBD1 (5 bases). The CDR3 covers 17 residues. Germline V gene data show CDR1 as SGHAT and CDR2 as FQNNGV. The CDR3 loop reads CVISLRPRQRFYNEQFF. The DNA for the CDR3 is TGTGTCATCAGCTTACGACCGAGACAGAGATTCTACAATGAGCAGTTCTTC.

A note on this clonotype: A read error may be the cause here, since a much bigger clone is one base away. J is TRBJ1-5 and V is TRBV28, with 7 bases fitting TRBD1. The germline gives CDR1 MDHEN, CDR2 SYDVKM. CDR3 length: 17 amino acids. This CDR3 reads CASSLRGQHYSNQPQRF. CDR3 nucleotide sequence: TGTGCCAGCAGTTTGAGGGGACAGCATTATAGCAATCAGCCCCAGCGTTTT.